This entry concerns a single TCR beta chain. This clonotype was counted ten times or more. What this receptor recognizes is not known. Nothing much larger sits one base from this clone, and base qualities are not available. The germline V gene encodes CDR1 MGHRA and CDR2 YSYEKL. Spanning cysteine to phenylalanine, the CDR3 consists of 15 amino acids. The only DNA kept is the CDR3, 45 bases in frame from the first base. Trimming takes 3 bases off V and 3 bases off J; junction bases not matched to a gene: 5. This entry comes from a study of blood T cells in healthy people across ages (dated by TCRdb to about 2015). Regarding the complete study: In model experiments, roughly one uniquely barcoded TCR beta cDNA molecule per two T cells was captured by template switching. The study measured age-related changes in TCR beta repertoire diversity using deep sequencing normalized with unique cDNA molecular identifiers. Using the same blood draw, the study looked at two additional independent replicas of 1 million unique cDNA reads for two donors, one aged 18 to 29 and the other aged 80 or older. The donors were split into four age groups: young (average around 16 years), middle-aged (nearly 40), aged (over 55) and long-lived (more than 80).

General conclusions and limits of the study: The percentage of naive T cells measured by flow cytometry correlated strongly with observed TCR beta diversity. The long-lived group showed more naive CD4+ T cells, fewer expanded clones and increased TCR diversity than the aged group, suggesting age selection. Observed TCR beta diversity per million T cells fell roughly linearly with age, and a significant reduction was already apparent by age roughly 41. Estimates of total diversity based on one million sequenced T cells were considered lower bounds and underestimates. Because donor CMV infection status was unknown, age-related changes in expanded clonotypes were potentially confounded. Since profiling was done on bulk unsorted PBMCs, naive and antigen-experienced compartments could not be conclusively compared.

The library was produced with 5' RACE. The listed sequencing device is Illumina HiSeq 2500. A second PCR of roughly 7 to 11 cycles was performed with a sample-barcoded 5' primer and a J-beta primer mix. A unique molecular identifier was introduced onto each TCR beta cDNA molecule by a template-switch 5' adaptor carrying 12 random nucleotides. Each sample yielded at least 2.5 million CDR3-containing paired-end reads. All of the RNA was converted into first-strand cDNA using the Mint cDNA synthesis kit, with a TRBC-specific oligonucleotide serving as the primer. Following uracil-DNA glycosylase treatment, all cDNA underwent a first 18-cycle PCR with the universal primers M1SS and BC2_uni_R. Processing in the source paper ran as follows. For normalization, 1 million high-quality reads, each with a distinct molecular identifier, were randomly selected from each sample. Instead of being binned into consensus sequences, reads with shared molecular identifiers were discarded. MiTCR, run with a Q25 quality threshold and the strictest error-elimination algorithm, handled CDR3 identification, clonotype clustering and error correction. Lower-bound total TCR beta diversity was estimated with a nonparametric unseen species model using Euler transformation. In-frame beta chains were kept once TCRdb had trimmed the public reads at Q25 with fastp and called clones with MiXCR. Rows with one shared CDR3 protein collapse into an entry with the most common genes and DNA. These V and J calls originate from TCRdb's pipeline instead of the authors' own analysis. The sample table records 800,000 to 950,000 distinct CDR3 sequences; about 29% of these occur just once. The top ten constitute 9.5% to 13% of the sample.

Donors were 35 to 40 systemically healthy Caucasian individuals from Russia aged roughly 6 to 90 years. Ten milliliters of peripheral blood were drawn from each donor into EDTA-treated Vacutainer tubes. Ficoll-Paque density-gradient centrifugation was used to isolate PBMCs, with at least 7 million per sample. Total RNA, at least 5 micrograms per sample, was extracted from PBMCs with Trizol reagent. Naive CD45RAhigh/CD27high T cell percentages were measured by flow cytometry on a PBMC aliquot from every donor. These data also featured in a second study, about T cells of mothers and their children. As that second paper reports: The donors were nine systemically healthy Caucasian individuals, made up of three mothers and their six children. cDNA synthesis used all of the extracted RNA, with roughly 1.5 ug of RNA in each 15 ul reaction. Sample barcodes and 2-4 random nucleotides were added via the M1S primer in the second PCR. Over 8 million TCR beta CDR3 reads came from each mother, compared with some 3 million reads from each child. TCR recombination output is similarly shaped by thymic selection in related and unrelated pairs, with a minor effect exerted by inherited differences. Normalized repertoire overlap in related mother-child pairs was always slightly higher than in unrelated mother-child pairs, but the difference was never significant. Persistent microchimeric T cell clones were not detected, at a sensitivity of around 95 clones per million clonotypes. Deep NGS was used in the study to compare the TCR beta repertoires of mothers and children and to look for features that separate related mother-child pairs from unrelated individuals. Mothers averaged 40 +/- 4 years of age and children averaged around 10 +/- 4 years. After adapters were ligated using NEBNext reagents, the libraries underwent 100+100 nt paired-end sequencing on an Illumina HiSeq 2000. To prevent cross-contamination, the mother and child libraries were prepared one month apart and sequenced in separate runs. Each donor had between about 450,000 and 2,200,000 distinct TCR beta clonotypes identified. Naive TCR beta clonotypes were estimated from low-frequency clonotypes matched to each donor's FACS-determined naive share, without sorting.

Specimen: blood. The chain links TRBV4-1 with TRBJ1-5, with 7 middle bases fitting TRBD1. The clonotype originates from a middle-aged woman in good health. Here is the DNA: TGCGCCAGCAGCCATGGGGGACAGTACAATCAGCCCCAGCATTTT. This codes for CASSHGGQYNQPQHF.